These 17 T cell receptor beta chains were sequenced from one sample in a study of cytomegalovirus exposure and HLA in healthy donors. PCR primers comprised 60 Vbeta and 13 Jbeta primers. Clones were sequenced by immunoSEQ multiplex PCR, and TCRdb holds only the in-frame ones, with some missing. The sample holds 150,000 or so clones; 65% to 80% are singletons and the top ten take roughly 4%. The sequenced material came from PBMCs. Receptor source: a woman aged 40 to 50 in good health and CMV-seronegative.

This clone was detected only a few times. The V and J genes are TRBV7-9 and TRBJ1-5, with a possible D match to TRBD1 (5 bases). The ends were cut back, 5 bases at V and 8 bases at J, with 13 bases in the middle. This CDR3 comprises 13 residues. The germline gives CDR1 SEHNR, CDR2 FQNEAQ (reference sequence). The CDR3 DNA is TGTGCCAGCAGCATCGACAGCCTGAAGCCCCAGCATTTT. This sequence encodes CASSIDSLKPQHF.

The gene calls are TRBV2 and TRBJ2-7; D perhaps matches TRBD2 (6 bases). V lost 8 bases and J lost 0, with 8 bases in between. There are 12 residues in the CDR3. The germline V gene has CDR1 SNHLY and CDR2 FYNNEI. The DNA for the CDR3 is TGTGCCAGCGGGGGGTCCTCCTACGAGCAGTACTTC. Translated: CASGGSSYEQYF.

The chain couples TRBV10-2 to TRBJ2-7; the D gene is possibly TRBD2 (6 bases). The CDR3 has 14 residues. The V and J ends lost 4 bases and 5 bases respectively, with 15 bases between them. Germline values: CDR1 WSHSY, CDR2 SAAADI. CDR3 bases: TGCGCCAGCAGTGTAGGAGGGATGGTCCACGAGCAGTACTTC. It encodes CASSVGGMVHEQYF.

CDR3 region: CASSYRQGGQYF. The DNA of the CDR3 is TGTGCCAGCAGTTACCGACAGGGAGGACAGTACTTC. The chain joins TRBV28 to TRBJ2-7, with D possibly TRBD1 on 7 matching bases. V was trimmed by 4 bases and J by 10 bases, leaving 14 bases between them. Germline assignment: CDR1 MDHEN and CDR2 SYDVKM. The CDR3 length is 12 residues.

This rearrangement joins TRBV7-8 to TRBJ1-5; weak D call: TRBD1 (6 bases). The CDR3 totals 16 residues. Trimming removed 1 base at V and 4 bases at J, with 14 bases between. Germline CDR1 SGHVS, CDR2 FQNEAQ. The DNA for the CDR3 is TGTGCCAGCAGCTTAGTCGCAGGGGCGATAAATCAGCCCCAGCATTTT. This gives the protein CASSLVAGAINQPQHF. The whole variable domain, filled in from reference TRBV7-8 and TRBJ1-5, reads GAGVSQSPRYKVAKRGQDVALRCDPISGHVSLFWYQQALGQGPEFLTYFQNEAQLDKSGLPSDRFFAERPEGSVSTLKIQRTQQEDSAVYLCASSLVAGAINQPQHFGDGTRLSIL.

The chain carries TRBV30 and TRBJ2-1; D possibly corresponds to TRBD2 (6 bases). The CDR3 runs 16 residues. Germline CDR1 GTSNPN, CDR2 SVGIG (reference sequence). Trimming took 5 bases from V and 4 from J, leaving 21 bases between them. This chain's CDR3 is CAWGGTPNHPYNEQFF. The CDR3 DNA sequence: TGTGCCTGGGGAGGGACGCCCAACCATCCTTACAATGAGCAGTTCTTC.

The CDR3 sequence is CASSETGGGQPQHF. In DNA, the CDR3 is TGTGCCAGCAGTGAGACCGGAGGTGGTCAGCCCCAGCATTTT. V usage is TRBV6-1 and J usage is TRBJ1-5, with D hard to call. CDR1 and CDR2 from the germline V gene are MNHNS and SASEGT. The CDR3 consists of 14 residues. V dropped 3 bases and J dropped 6 bases, with 12 bases sitting between them.

The rearrangement links TRBV14 to TRBJ2-1, with TRBD2 matching 7 bases. The length of the CDR3 is 17 residues. J lost 4 bases, V lost 4 bases, and 13 bases had no gene match. From germline, CDR1 is SGHDN and CDR2 FVKESK. CDR3 residues: CASSPWGGSVPYNEQFF. DNA of the CDR3: TGTGCCAGCAGCCCGTGGGGGGGGAGCGTACCATACAATGAGCAGTTCTTC.

This chain connects TRBV5-1 to TRBJ2-4; 7 bases are shared with TRBD1. Unmatched junction bases numbered 9, after V lost 4 bases and J lost 8 bases. This CDR3 has 14 residues. The germline CDR1 and CDR2 sequences are SGHRS and YFSETQ. This CDR3 is CASSRADRQDIQYF. CDR3 nucleotide sequence: TGCGCCAGCAGCCGAGCGGACAGGCAGGACATTCAGTACTTC.

The CDR3 is CASSRRTYGYTF. The CDR3, as DNA: TGTGCCAGCAGTAGACGGACTTATGGCTACACCTTC. The rearrangement links TRBV28 to TRBJ1-2; no reliable D call. The CDR3 loop spans 12 amino acids. Germline V CDR1 and CDR2: MDHEN, SYDVKM. Trimming stripped 5 bases from V and 5 bases from J, with 9 bases between.

The chain joins TRBV7-9 to TRBJ2-3; D is perhaps TRBD1 (5 bases). The CDR3 has 16 residues. CDR1 SEHNR and CDR2 FQNEAQ come from the germline V gene (reference sequence). V dropped 2 bases and J dropped 2 bases, with 14 bases sitting between them. CDR3 sequence reads: CASSLRAGLYTDTQYF. Here the CDR3 DNA reads TGTGCCAGCAGCTTAAGGGCAGGGCTCTACACAGATACGCAGTATTTT.

The chain couples TRBV30 to TRBJ2-2; the D is unclear. Looked up from germline, CDR1 is GTSNPN and CDR2 is SVGIG (reference sequence). V lost 3 bases, J lost 5 bases, and 16 bases lay in between. The CDR3 loop spans 15 amino acids. DNA of the CDR3: TGTGCCTGGAGCCGCGACCCCTCCGGGACCGGGGAGCTGTTTTTT. Translation: CAWSRDPSGTGELFF.

The chain uses TRBV5-1 and TRBJ2-3, with 8 bases identical to TRBD2. There are 17 residues in the CDR3. The V segment lost 0 bases and the J segment 2 bases; nucleotides outside the gene matches: 8. Germline CDR1 and CDR2: SGHRS and YFSETQ. CDR3 residues: CASSLDPSGSSTDTQYF. The CDR3 coding sequence is TGCGCCAGCAGCTTGGACCCGAGCGGGAGTTCCACAGATACGCAGTATTTT.

The chain is built from TRBV4-1 and TRBJ2-5; 7 nucleotides match TRBD2. This CDR3 contains 13 residues. Per germline, CDR1 MGHRA and CDR2 YSYEKL. V was pared by 8 bases and J by 1 base, with 4 bases of the junction left unmatched. CDR3 sequence reads: CASRGTTQETQYF. The CDR3 coding sequence is TGCGCCAGCCGGGGGACTACCCAAGAGACCCAGTACTTC.

This clone was counted a single time. The genes are TRBV2 and TRBJ2-3; 11 nucleotides agree with TRBD1. The CDR3 totals 15 residues. The V gene end was trimmed by 5 bases and the J gene end by 5 bases; junction bases not matched to a gene: 6. Germline V CDR1 and CDR2: SNHLY, FYNNEI. CDR3 DNA: TGTGCCAGCAGTCTGGACAGGGGGCGGCAAGATACGCAGTATTTT. Translating it yields CASSLDRGRQDTQYF.

This chain connects TRBV5-1 to TRBJ1-3; maybe TRBD1 (6 bases). The CDR3 extends over 16 amino acids. The V gene's germline CDR1 is SGHRS and CDR2 YFSETQ. Trimming removed 3 bases at V and 0 bases at J, with 13 bases between. CDR3 sequence: CASSWSGGASGNTIYF. Written as DNA, the CDR3 is TGCGCCAGCAGCTGGTCGGGGGGGGCCTCTGGAAACACCATATATTTT. Full variable domain (rest looked up from reference TRBV5-1 and TRBJ1-3): KAGVTQTPRYLIKTRGQQVTLSCSPISGHRSVSWYQQTPGQGLQFLFEYFSETQRNKGNFPGRFSGRQFSNSRSEMNVSTLELGDSALYLCASSWSGGASGNTIYFGEGSWLTVV.

CDR3 DNA: TGTGCCAGCAGCTTGAGGGGACAGTGGACGTCAGAGACCCAGTACTTC. It specifies CASSLRGQWTSETQYF. J is TRBJ2-5 and V is TRBV5-6, with 7 nucleotides matching TRBD1. Germline values: CDR1 SGHDT, CDR2 YYEEEE. V shed 1 base and J 4 bases; nucleotides not matched to a gene: 10. CDR3 length equals 16 residues.